This section outlines one T cell receptor beta chain sequence together with its context. These data come from a study of T cells after somatic rescue of genetic block. The CDR3 is 18 amino acids. Germline V gives CDR1 LNHDA, CDR2 SQIVND (reference sequence). With V trimmed by 1 base and J by 3 bases, 8 bases remained unmatched. Only in-frame clones appear in the TCRdb table, and some are missing; sequencing was by immunoSEQ multiplex PCR. The data hold 45,000 to 55,000 clones, with more than 90% observed a single time. The origin of this receptor is a child less than two years old. V gene TRBV19 combines with J gene TRBJ2-4, with 11 bases matching TRBD2. Input material: peripheral blood mononuclear cells (PBMCs). CDR3 sequence reads: CASSIVSSGRLVKNIQYF. The CDR3 nucleotides are TGTGCCAGTAGTATAGTTTCTAGCGGGAGGTTGGTCAAAAACATTCAGTACTTC.